This T cell receptor (beta chain) was recorded in a study of CD8+CD57+ T cells in acquired aplastic anemia. Background on the study: The mean DNA yield obtained from sorted CD4+ and CD8+ cells came to around 3 ug.

The TCR beta profiling, which covered VDJ combination and CDR3 sequence, was carried out using genomic DNA as the template. TCRdb re-called the reads through MiXCR, storing one row per CDR3 protein. This table has 250,000 to 300,000 distinct CDR3 sequences, about 56% appearing once. Germline-derived CDR1 and CDR2 are ENHRY and SYGVKD. The V end was cut by 3 bases, the J end by 5 bases, with 17 bases between. This CDR3 contains 16 residues. The source material was sorted CD4+, CD8+, or CD8+CD57+ T cells (not recorded which) from PBMCs. The origin of this receptor is a human donor with severe aplastic anemia or a healthy control (not recorded which). The rearrangement uses TRBV10-3 and TRBJ2-1, with D perhaps matching TRBD2 (6 bases). The CDR3 region has the DNA TGTGCCATCAGTGATTCGGGAGCCCACCTTAACAATGAGCAGTTCTTC. Translation: CAISDSGAHLNNEQFF.